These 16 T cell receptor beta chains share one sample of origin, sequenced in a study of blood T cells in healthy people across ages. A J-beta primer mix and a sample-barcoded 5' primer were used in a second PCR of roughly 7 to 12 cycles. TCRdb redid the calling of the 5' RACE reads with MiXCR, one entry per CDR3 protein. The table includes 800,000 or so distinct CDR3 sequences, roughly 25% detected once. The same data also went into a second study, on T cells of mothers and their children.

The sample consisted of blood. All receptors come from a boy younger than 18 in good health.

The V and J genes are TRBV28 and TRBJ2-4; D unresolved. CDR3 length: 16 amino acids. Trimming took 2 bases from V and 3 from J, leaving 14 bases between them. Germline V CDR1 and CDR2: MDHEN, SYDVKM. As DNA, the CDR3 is TGTGCCAGCAGTTTAGGGCCCATGGAGCGCAAAAACATTCAGTACTTC. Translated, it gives CASSLGPMERKNIQYF. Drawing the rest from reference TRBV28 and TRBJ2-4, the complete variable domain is DVKVTQSSRYLVKRTGEKVFLECVQDMDHENMFWYRQDPGLGLRLIYFSYDVKMKEKGDIPEGYSVSREKKERFSLILESASTNQTSMYLCASSLGPMERKNIQYFGAGTRLSVL.

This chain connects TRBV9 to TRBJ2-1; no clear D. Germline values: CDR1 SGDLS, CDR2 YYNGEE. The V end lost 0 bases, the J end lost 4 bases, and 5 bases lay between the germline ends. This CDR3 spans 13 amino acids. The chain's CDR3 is CASSVAGYNEQFF. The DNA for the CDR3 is TGTGCCAGCAGCGTAGCCGGGTACAATGAGCAGTTCTTC.

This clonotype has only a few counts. The CDR3 spells CASSLETSRDYEQYF. The CDR3 nucleotides read TGTGCCAGCAGCTTAGAGACTAGCCGGGACTACGAGCAGTACTTC. The chain couples TRBV7-9 to TRBJ2-7; 7 bases are a match to TRBD2. V lost 1 base, J lost 3 bases, and 6 bases stayed unmatched. The length of the CDR3 is 15 residues. Germline V lookup: CDR1 SEHNR, CDR2 FQNEAQ (reference sequence). Variable domain in full (rest from reference TRBV7-9 and TRBJ2-7): DTGVSQNPRHKITKRGQNVTFRCDPISEHNRLYWYRQTLGQGPEFLTYFQNEAQLEKSRLLSDRFSAERPKGSFSTLEIQRTEQGDSAMYLCASSLETSRDYEQYFGPGTRLTVT.

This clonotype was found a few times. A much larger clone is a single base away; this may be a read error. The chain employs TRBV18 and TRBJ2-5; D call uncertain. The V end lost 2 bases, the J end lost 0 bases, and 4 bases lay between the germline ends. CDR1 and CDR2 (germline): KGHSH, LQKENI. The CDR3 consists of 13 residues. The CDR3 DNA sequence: TGTGCCAGCTCACCAGCGTACCAAGAGACCCAGTACTTC. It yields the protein CASSPAYQETQYF.

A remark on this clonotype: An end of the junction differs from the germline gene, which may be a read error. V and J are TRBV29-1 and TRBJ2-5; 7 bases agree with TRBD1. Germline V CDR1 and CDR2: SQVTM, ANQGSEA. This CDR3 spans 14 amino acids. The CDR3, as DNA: TGCGGCGTTGAAGTGGCCAGGGGGAGAGAGACCCAGTACTTC. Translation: CGVEVARGRETQYF.

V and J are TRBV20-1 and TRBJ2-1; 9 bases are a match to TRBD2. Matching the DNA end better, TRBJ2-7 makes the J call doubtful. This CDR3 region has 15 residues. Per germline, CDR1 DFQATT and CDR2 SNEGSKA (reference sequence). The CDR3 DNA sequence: TGCAGTGCTAGGCATGGCGGGAGGGCCGGGTACGAGCAGTACTTC. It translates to CSARHGGRAGYEQYF.

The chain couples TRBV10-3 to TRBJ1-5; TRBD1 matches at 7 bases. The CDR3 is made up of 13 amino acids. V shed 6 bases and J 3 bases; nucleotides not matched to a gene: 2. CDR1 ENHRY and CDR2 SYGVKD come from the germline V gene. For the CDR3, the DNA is TGTGCCATCAGCGGACAGGCCAATCAGCCCCAGCATTTT. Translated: CAISGQANQPQHF.

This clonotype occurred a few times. CDR3 sequence reads: CASTPGAIGEKLFF. The CDR3 DNA reads TGTGCCAGCACCCCAGGGGCGATCGGTGAAAAACTGTTTTTT. The gene calls are TRBV12-3 or TRBV12-4 and TRBJ1-4; TRBD1 might be the D (6 bases). The CDR3 runs 14 residues. The V end lost 7 bases, the J end lost 7 bases, and 16 bases lay between the germline ends.

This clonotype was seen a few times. The CDR3 sequence is CASSQGLGTGTDTQYF. The CDR3 DNA is TGCGCCAGCAGCCAAGGGCTTGGGACAGGCACAGATACGCAGTATTTT. The chain recombines TRBV4-3 with TRBJ2-3, with 7 bases identical to TRBD1. The CDR3 runs 16 residues. Looked up from germline, CDR1 is LGHNA and CDR2 is YSLEER. V was clipped by 1 base and J by 1 base; unmatched bases: 5.

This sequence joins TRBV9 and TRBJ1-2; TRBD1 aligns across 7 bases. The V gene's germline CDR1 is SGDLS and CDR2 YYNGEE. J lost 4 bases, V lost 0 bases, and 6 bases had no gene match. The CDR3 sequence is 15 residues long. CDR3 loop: CASSVGGTETYGYTF. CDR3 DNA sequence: TGTGCCAGCAGCGTAGGGGGGACAGAGACCTATGGCTACACCTTC. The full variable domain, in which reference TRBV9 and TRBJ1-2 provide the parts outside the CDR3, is DSGVTQTPKHLITATGQRVTLRCSPRSGDLSVYWYQQSLDQGLQFLIQYYNGEERAKGNILERFSAQQFPDLHSELNLSSLELGDSALYFCASSVGGTETYGYTFGSGTRLTVV.

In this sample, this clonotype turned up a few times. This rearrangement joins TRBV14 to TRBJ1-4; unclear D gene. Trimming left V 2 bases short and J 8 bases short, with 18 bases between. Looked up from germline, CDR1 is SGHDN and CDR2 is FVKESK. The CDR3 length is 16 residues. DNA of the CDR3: TGTGCCAGCAGCCAAAGGGAGTGGACGCGTCCCGAAAAACTGTTTTTT. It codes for CASSQREWTRPEKLFF.

The CDR3 DNA reads TGTGCCAGCAGTTTAGTGTCAGATAATGAAAAACTGTTTTTT. Translation gives CASSLVSDNEKLFF. V is TRBV28 and J is TRBJ1-4; the D is unclear. Trimming took off 2 bases at V and 4 bases at J, with 8 bases between the two ends. The germline gives CDR1 MDHEN, CDR2 SYDVKM. The CDR3 has 14 residues.

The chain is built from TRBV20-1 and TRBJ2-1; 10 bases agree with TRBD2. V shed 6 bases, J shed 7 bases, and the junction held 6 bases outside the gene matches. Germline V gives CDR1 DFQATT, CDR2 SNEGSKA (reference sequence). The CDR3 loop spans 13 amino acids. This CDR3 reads CSALASGRNEQFF. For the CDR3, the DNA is TGCAGTGCATTGGCTAGCGGGAGAAATGAGCAGTTCTTC.

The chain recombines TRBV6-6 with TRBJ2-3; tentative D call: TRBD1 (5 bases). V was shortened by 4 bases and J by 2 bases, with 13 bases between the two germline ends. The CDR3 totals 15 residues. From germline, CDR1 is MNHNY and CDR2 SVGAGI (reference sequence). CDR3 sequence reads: CASSSGARDTDTQYF. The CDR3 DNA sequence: TGTGCCAGCAGTTCTGGGGCTAGGGACACAGATACGCAGTATTTT.

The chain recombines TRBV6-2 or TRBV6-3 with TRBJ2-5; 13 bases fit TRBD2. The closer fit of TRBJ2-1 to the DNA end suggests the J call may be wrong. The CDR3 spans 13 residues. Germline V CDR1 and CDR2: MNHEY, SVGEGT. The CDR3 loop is CASSWGLAGEQFF. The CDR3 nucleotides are TGTGCCAGCAGTTGGGGACTAGCGGGGGAGCAGTTCTTC.

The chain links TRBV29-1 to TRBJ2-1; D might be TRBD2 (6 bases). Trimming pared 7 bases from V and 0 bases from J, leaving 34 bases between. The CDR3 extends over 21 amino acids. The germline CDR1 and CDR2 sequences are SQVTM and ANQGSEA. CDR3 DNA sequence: TGCAGCGGTCGAGGGAAGGAGGGACCACTTCGCGAGGTTAGCTCCTACAATGAGCAGTTCTTC. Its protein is CSGRGKEGPLREVSSYNEQFF.